This is a list of T cell receptor beta chains from one sample in a study of glioma-infiltrating T cells after dendritic cell vaccination. Produced via immunoSEQ multiplex PCR; TCRdb's table is partial and in-frame only. The data show 98,000 or so clones, approximately 80% seen once. This sample comprised blood, obtained after dendritic cell vaccination. The receptors were gathered from a human donor with glioblastoma. Each CDR3 is given with its conserved first and last residue.

j_call v_call cdr3_aa
TRBJ1-1 TRBV4-1 CASSPYYPRNTEAFF
TRBJ1-4 TRBV27 CASSLGFPGQGNEKLFF
TRBJ1-3 TRBV7-9 CASSFGLSGNTIYF
TRBJ2-7 TRBV19 CASRNTGQVHEQYF
TRBJ2-3 TRBV27 CAVRLAGTDTQYF
TRBJ2-1 TRBV5-6 CASSLRTSGSFEQFF
TRBJ2-3 TRBV6-4 CASKRQAGGQTDTQYF
TRBJ2-3 TRBV5-6 CASSLVRASGSVADTQYF
TRBJ2-3 TRBV5-1 CASSIYTDTQYF
TRBJ2-2 TRBV6-1 CASSELGGGPGELFF
TRBJ2-5 TRBV5-6 CASSLATGEFIETQYF
TRBJ2-1 TRBV11-1 CASSPGQYNEQFF
TRBJ1-1 TRBV10-3 CAISWEDGGTEAFF
TRBJ1-2 TRBV18 CASSPRGRPAYGYTF
TRBJ2-3 TRBV18 CASSPPSRNPTDTQYF
TRBJ1-1 TRBV6-5 CASSAGRQNTEAFF
TRBJ1-1 TRBV19 CASSIAGGITEAFF
TRBJ2-2 TRBV2 CASTGLSVGELFF
TRBJ2-7 TRBV10-3 CAAGQGASSYEQYF
TRBJ1-1 TRBV18 CASSPGTGGARNTEAFF
TRBJ2-1 TRBV9 CASSVAGGSSYNEQFF
TRBJ2-7 TRBV6-1 CASKTGIYEQYF
TRBJ2-7 TRBV6-5 CASSYSLAGAYEQYF
TRBJ1-4 TRBV4-2 CASSQAGSTNEKLFF
TRBJ1-5 TRBV28 CASSPSMTGPNQPQHF
TRBJ2-1 TRBV2 CASAGEAGLGGEQFF
TRBJ2-3 TRBV28 CASSPGGLGLDTQYF
TRBJ2-3 TRBV7-9 CASSLWAGDADTQYF
TRBJ2-3 TRBV7-6 CASSPWTSGGATDTQYF
TRBJ2-1 TRBV5-6 CASSLDWRARSPEQFF
TRBJ2-3 TRBV6-1 CASSRQTGEGDTQYF
TRBJ1-1 TRBV6-1 CASSEPGRGPTEAFF
TRBJ1-3 TRBV6-1 CASAPEGFGNTIYF
TRBJ1-6 TRBV30 CAWRAGSSYNSPLHF
TRBJ2-3 TRBV11-3 CASSLVAGNQDTQYF
TRBJ2-5 TRBV27 CASREGNQETQYF
TRBJ2-2 TRBV6-6 CASRYFRTTNTGELFF
TRBJ1-3 TRBV6-5 CASSWTVSGNTIYF
TRBJ1-4 TRBV19 CASSGQVNEKLFF
TRBJ2-1 TRBV30 CAWSQRSWDRVSNEQFF
TRBJ2-3 TRBV2 CASRDRNTDTQYF
TRBJ1-2 TRBV19 CASSIAGYGYTF
TRBJ1-2 TRBV29-1 CSVVLDREAYGYTF
TRBJ1-1 TRBV6-5 CASSRGQGIGEAFF
TRBJ1-5 TRBV9 CASSAGDNQPQHF
TRBJ2-1 TRBV27 CASCSGSVDEQFF
TRBJ1-1 TRBV19 CASSIVWAGDTEAFF
TRBJ1-1 TRBV4-1 CDSSETRTGNMNTEAFF
TRBJ1-1 TRBV2 CARTAGIVSTEAFF
TRBJ1-1 TRBV5-1 CASSLEGNAEAFF
TRBJ2-7 TRBV7-9 CASSWEGTEQYF
TRBJ2-1 TRBV18 CASSPELYPASGIGEQFF
TRBJ1-1 TRBV27 CASSLYIGGATEAFF
TRBJ2-5 TRBV19 CASRPQGFGETQYF